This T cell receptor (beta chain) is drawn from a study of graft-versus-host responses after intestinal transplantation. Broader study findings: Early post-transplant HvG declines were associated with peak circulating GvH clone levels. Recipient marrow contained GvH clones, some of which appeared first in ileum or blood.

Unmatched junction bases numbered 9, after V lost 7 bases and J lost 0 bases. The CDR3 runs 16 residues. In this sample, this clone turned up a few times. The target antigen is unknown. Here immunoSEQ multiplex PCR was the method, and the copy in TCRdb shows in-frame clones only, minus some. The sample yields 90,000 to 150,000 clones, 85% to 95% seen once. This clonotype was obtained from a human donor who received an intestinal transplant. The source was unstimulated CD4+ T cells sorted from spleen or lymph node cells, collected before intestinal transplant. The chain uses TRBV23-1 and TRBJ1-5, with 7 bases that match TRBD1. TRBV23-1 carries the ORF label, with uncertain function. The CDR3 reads CASKGAFSYSNQPQHF. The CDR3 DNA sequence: TGCGCCAGCAAGGGGGCATTTTCTTATAGCAATCAGCCCCAGCATTTT.